This is a list of T cell receptor beta chains from one sample in a study of shared clonotypes between healthy human individuals. This table comes from immunoSEQ multiplex PCR, and its TCRdb copy is limited to in-frame clones, with some not included. This sample has millions of clones; about 92% occur once, and the top ten carry roughly 1.8%. Source material: naive CD8+ T cells from PBMCs. The origin of the receptors is a man younger than 35 in good health. Some clones in this sample may be carry-over from other donors' samples. CDR3s include the opening cysteine and the closing phenylalanine or tryptophan. A D gene is named only where the DNA matches it firmly. Some rows have no size entry. The others give once, few or many, or a class for an expanded clone.

D,size,J,V,CDR3,DNA
TRBD2,NA,TRBJ2-7,TRBV4-3,CASSQERVGLAGAPTNEQYF,TGCGCCAGCAGCCAAGAAAGGGTGGGGCTAGCGGGAGCGCCCACCAACGAGCAGTACTTC
TRBD2,NA,TRBJ2-1,TRBV7-9,CASSLEWLAGDNEQFF,TGTGCCAGCAGCTTAGAGTGGCTAGCGGGAGACAATGAGCAGTTCTTC
NA,NA,TRBJ2-7,TRBV5-6,CASSLDYYEQYF,TGTGCCAGCAGCTTGGACTATTACGAGCAGTACTTC
NA,NA,TRBJ2-1,TRBV27,CASSLGDQKVF,TGTGCCAGCAGTTTGGGGGACCAAAAGGTCTTC
NA,NA,TRBJ2-3,TRBV18,CASSQDMVPTDTQYF,TGTGCCAGCTCACAGGACATGGTCCCCACAGATACGCAGTATTTT
TRBD1,NA,TRBJ1-5,TRBV2,CASSGGQGLRNQPQHF,TGTGCCAGCAGTGGGGGACAGGGGTTAAGAAATCAGCCCCAGCATTTT
NA,NA,TRBJ1-2,TRBV6-5,CASTDHSNYGYTF,TGTGCCAGCACCGACCACAGTAACTATGGCTACACCTTC
NA,NA,TRBJ1-3,TRBV7-8,CASSLESGSGNTIYF,TGTGCCAGCAGCTTAGAGTCGGGCTCTGGAAACACCATATATTTT
NA,once,TRBJ2-7,TRBV6-5,CASSLGRGYEQYF,TGTGCCAGCAGTTTGGGGCGAGGGTACGAGCAGTACTTC
NA,once,TRBJ2-2,TRBV27,CASSLVNTGELFF,TGTGCCAGCAGTTTAGTTAACACCGGGGAGCTGTTTTTT
TRBD1,NA,TRBJ2-7,TRBV29-1,CSVEIAGQGRYEQYF,TGCAGCGTTGAAATCGCCGGACAGGGAAGATACGAGCAGTACTTC
NA,NA,TRBJ1-3,TRBV6-6,CATNTGFGNTIYF,TGTGCCACCAACACTGGGTTTGGAAACACCATATATTTT
TRBD1,NA,TRBJ2-3,TRBV10-3,CAISDKKTQGANPADTQYF,TGTGCCATCAGCGACAAAAAAACACAGGGGGCGAATCCCGCAGATACGCAGTATTTT
TRBD2,NA,TRBJ2-1,TRBV5-1,CASSPRTSGLYNEQFF,TGCGCCAGCAGCCCCCGGACTAGCGGTCTCTACAATGAGCAGTTCTTC
NA,NA,TRBJ2-1,TRBV27,CASSPLGGFYNEQFF,TGTGCCAGCAGTCCCCTGGGGGGTTTCTACAATGAGCAGTTCTTC
NA,NA,TRBJ1-5,TRBV5-5,CASSLERGLQPQHF,TGTGCCAGCAGCTTGGAGCGGGGTTTACAGCCCCAGCATTTT
TRBD2,NA,TRBJ2-3,TRBV19,CASTPWGTSGSGDTQYF,TGTGCCAGTACCCCCTGGGGTACTAGCGGGAGTGGAGATACGCAGTATTTT
TRBD1,few,TRBJ1-4,TRBV14,CASSLGQGTNEKLFF,TGTGCCAGCAGCCTCGGACAGGGAACTAATGAAAAACTGTTTTTT
NA,NA,TRBJ2-1,TRBV6-1,CASSEDRGLPYNEQFF,TGTGCCAGCAGTGAAGATCGGGGGCTACCCTACAATGAGCAGTTCTTC
NA,NA,TRBJ2-3,TRBV4-2,CASSLMTATLSTDTQYF,TGTGCCAGCAGCCTGATGACAGCTACCCTAAGCACAGATACGCAGTATTTT
TRBD1,NA,TRBJ2-1,TRBV18,CASSQVPGQGARYNEQFF,TGTGCCAGCTCACAAGTCCCGGGACAGGGGGCTAGGTACAATGAGCAGTTCTTC
TRBD1,once,TRBJ1-2,TRBV19,CASSIDLLRTGRLNGYTF,TGTGCCAGTAGTATAGATCTATTAAGGACAGGAAGACTTAATGGCTACACCTTC
NA,NA,TRBJ2-1,TRBV4-2,CASSPRGRDREFF,TGTGCCAGCAGCCCCCGAGGGAGGGACAGAGAGTTCTTC
NA,NA,TRBJ2-7,TRBV6-1,CASSPGGRYYEQYF,TGTGCCAGCAGTCCAGGAGGGAGATACTACGAGCAGTACTTC
NA,NA,TRBJ2-2,TRBV7-9,CASSGQLTGELFF,TGTGCCAGCAGCGGACAGCTCACCGGGGAGCTGTTTTTT
NA,NA,TRBJ1-1,TRBV2,CASSAGSAEAFF,TGTGCCAGCAGCGCTGGTAGCGCTGAAGCTTTCTTT
NA,NA,TRBJ2-1,TRBV5-1,CASSLGAGSGAYNEQFF,TGCGCCAGCAGCTTGGGTGCCGGGAGTGGGGCCTACAATGAGCAGTTCTTC
TRBD1,once,TRBJ1-2,TRBV6-5,CASSYSQGALGYGYTF,TGTGCCAGCAGTTACTCTCAGGGGGCACTAGGCTATGGCTACACCTTC
TRBD2,NA,TRBJ2-3,TRBV7-6,CASSSSGSVSPDTQYF,TGTGCCAGCAGCTCTAGCGGGAGCGTATCTCCAGATACGCAGTATTTT
TRBD1,NA,TRBJ2-7,TRBV6-5,CASTLDRGDDEQYF,TGTGCCAGCACCTTGGACAGGGGGGACGACGAGCAGTACTTC
TRBD2,NA,TRBJ2-5,TRBV5-5,CASSPAWGGETQYF,TGTGCCAGCAGCCCAGCTTGGGGGGGAGAGACCCAGTACTTC
NA,NA,TRBJ2-1,TRBV29-1,CSVPLSRYEQFF,TGCAGCGTTCCCCTTAGCCGGTATGAGCAGTTCTTC
NA,NA,TRBJ2-7,TRBV19,CASSPNRAYEQYF,TGTGCCAGTAGCCCAAATAGGGCTTACGAGCAGTACTTC
NA,NA,TRBJ1-2,TRBV5-5,CASSLNRVYGYTF,TGTGCCAGCAGCTTGAACAGGGTCTATGGCTACACCTTC
NA,few,TRBJ1-1,TRBV4-2,CASSQGTVTEAFF,TGTGCCAGCAGCCAAGGGACGGTCACTGAAGCTTTCTTT